This is a list of T cell receptor beta chains from one sample in a study of CD8 T cells in Susac syndrome. From the immunoSEQ multiplex PCR reads, TCRdb called clonotypes with MiXCR, one entry per CDR3 protein. The sample has approximately 79,000 distinct CDR3 sequences; over 85% are singletons. Sequenced: CD8+ T cells from PBMCs. The receptors derive from a human donor with Susac syndrome. Each CDR3 is given with its conserved first and last residue. D genes are given only for firm matches. Size values are once, few and many counts, or a class for expanded clones, and some rows have none.

j_call | v_call | d_call | clone_size | cdr3_aa | cdr3_nt
TRBJ1-1 | TRBV21-1 | . | . | CASSKVRQGACTEAFF | TGTGCCAGCAGCAAAGTGAGACAGGGGGCCTGCACTGAAGCTTTCTTT
TRBJ2-6 | TRBV18 | . | . | CASSLGTTFGANVLTF | TGTGCCAGCTCACTGGGGACGACTTTTGGGGCCAACGTCCTGACTTTC
TRBJ1-1 | TRBV4-1 | . | . | CASSQQENTEAFF | TGCGCCAGCAGCCAACAGGAGAACACTGAAGCTTTCTTT
TRBJ2-4 | TRBV18 | . | . | CASSPGDTKNIQYF | TGTGCCAGCTCACCGGGGGACACAAAAAACATTCAGTACTTC
TRBJ2-7 | TRBV5-6 | TRBD2 | . | CASNPGLATYEQYF | TGTGCCAGCAATCCGGGACTAGCGACCTACGAGCAGTACTTC
TRBJ2-1 | TRBV5-8 | . | once | CASSLEREAEQFF | TGTGCCAGCAGCTTGGAGAGGGAGGCTGAGCAGTTCTTC
TRBJ2-7 | TRBV2 | . | once | CASGDAGGKQYF | TGTGCCAGCGGGGACGCCGGGGGTAAGCAGTACTTC
TRBJ2-3 | TRBV4-2 | TRBD2 | . | CASSQDPLSGGAWDTQYF | TGTGCCAGCAGCCAAGACCCCCTGAGCGGGGGGGCATGGGATACGCAGTATTTT
TRBJ2-6 | TRBV7-2 | TRBD1 | . | CASSLQVGQGARGANVLTF | TGTGCCAGCAGCTTACAAGTGGGACAGGGGGCGCGGGGGGCCAACGTCCTGACTTTC
TRBJ2-4 | TRBV13 | TRBD1 | . | CASSPGAGGIKNIQYF | TGTGCCAGCAGCCCAGGGGCAGGGGGCATAAAAAACATTCAGTACTTC
TRBJ2-2 | TRBV19 | . | . | CASSPGHTGELFF | TGTGCCAGTAGCCCAGGGCACACCGGGGAGCTGTTTTTT
TRBJ2-7 | TRBV11-2 | . | . | CASSLGVPEQYF | TGTGCCAGCAGCTTAGGAGTTCCCGAGCAGTACTTC
TRBJ1-1 | TRBV7-9 | TRBD1 | . | CASSLALAGGRNTEAFF | TGTGCCAGCAGCTTAGCCCTCGCAGGGGGCAGGAACACTGAAGCTTTCTTT
TRBJ2-7 | TRBV4-1 | TRBD1 | . | CASSQQDRGFYVYF | TGCGCCAGCAGCCAACAGGACAGGGGGTTTTACGTGTACTTC
TRBJ2-3 | TRBV9 | TRBD2 | . | CASSVIAGGPDTQYF | TGTGCCAGCAGCGTAATAGCGGGGGGCCCAGATACGCAGTATTTT
TRBJ2-6 | TRBV7-2 | TRBD1 | . | CASSLGTGNSGANVLTF | TGTGCCAGCAGCTTGGGGACAGGGAACTCTGGGGCCAACGTCCTGACTTTC
TRBJ2-7 | TRBV13 | TRBD2 | . | CASSPQLAGEYEQYF | TGTGCCAGCAGCCCCCAATTAGCGGGGGAATACGAGCAGTACTTC
TRBJ2-7 | TRBV7-2 | TRBD1 | . | CASSLRDRGHEQYF | TGTGCCAGCAGCTTACGAGACAGGGGGCACGAGCAGTACTTC
TRBJ1-3 | TRBV20-1 | . | once | CSATRGGLSGNTIYF | TGCAGTGCTACCAGGGGAGGACTCTCTGGAAACACCATATATTTT
TRBJ2-5 | TRBV12-3/TRBV12-4 | TRBD1 | . | CASSTLGTGIQETQYF | TGTGCCAGCAGTACACTCGGGACAGGCATCCAAGAGACCCAGTACTTC
TRBJ1-5 | TRBV9 | TRBD1 | . | CASSATGTGQPQHF | TGTGCCAGCAGCGCGACAGGGACGGGTCAGCCCCAGCATTTT
TRBJ1-2 | TRBV7-9 | . | . | CASSLRPRGGYTF | TGTGCCAGCAGCTTACGACCAAGAGGGGGCTACACCTTC
TRBJ2-1 | TRBV4-2 | TRBD2 | . | CASSGPGLPFDEQFF | TGTGCCAGCAGCGGTCCGGGACTACCTTTCGATGAGCAGTTCTTC
TRBJ2-7 | TRBV4-2 | . | . | CASSQPLGRGSYEQYF | TGTGCCAGCAGCCAACCTCTAGGTCGGGGCTCCTACGAGCAGTACTTC
TRBJ2-1 | TRBV5-8 | . | . | CASSLRRGISNEGQFF | TGTGCCAGCAGCTTAAGAAGGGGTATATCCAATGAAGGGCAGTTCTTC
TRBJ2-7 | TRBV3-1 | TRBD2 | . | CASSQGGLASSYEQYF | TGTGCCAGCAGCCAAGGGGGACTAGCATCTAGCTACGAGCAGTACTTC
TRBJ2-3 | TRBV7-9 | . | . | CASTFGTDTQYF | TGTGCCAGCACCTTCGGCACAGATACGCAGTATTTT
TRBJ1-2 | TRBV7-9 | . | . | CASSLAGYGYTF | TGTGCCAGCAGCTTAGCCGGGTACGGCTACACCTTC
TRBJ2-1 | TRBV9 | . | . | CASSVVLNNEQFF | TGTGCCAGCAGCGTAGTTTTGAACAATGAGCAGTTCTTC
TRBJ2-7 | TRBV29-1 | . | . | CSVGSGLSYEQYF | TGCAGCGTTGGCTCGGGACTCAGCTACGAGCAGTACTTC
TRBJ1-3 | TRBV9 | . | . | CASSVDSYGNTIYF | TGTGCCAGCAGCGTTGACAGTTATGGAAACACCATATATTTT
TRBJ2-1 | TRBV29-1 | TRBD2 | . | CSVVLAGEYEQFF | TGCAGCGTTGTTCTAGCGGGAGAGTATGAGCAGTTCTTC
TRBJ2-1 | TRBV28 | TRBD2 | . | CASRPTSGRAREQFF | TGTGCCAGCAGGCCGACTAGCGGGAGGGCCAGAGAGCAGTTCTTC
TRBJ2-1 | TRBV6-6 | TRBD2 | . | CAASSGNEQFF | TGTGCCGCTTCTAGCGGTAATGAGCAGTTCTTC
TRBJ1-2 | TRBV30 | . | . | CAWSWEADGYTF | TGTGCCTGGAGTTGGGAGGCGGATGGCTACACCTTC
TRBJ2-1 | TRBV6-1 | TRBD2 | . | CASSELTGLVFDEQFF | TGTGCCAGCAGTGAACTTACGGGACTAGTCTTCGATGAGCAGTTCTTC
TRBJ2-7 | TRBV11-2 | TRBD2 | . | CASSSLAGLDEQYF | TGTGCCAGCAGCTCCCTAGCGGGTTTGGACGAGCAGTACTTC
TRBJ2-1 | TRBV5-1 | TRBD2 | . | CASSAHLGLAGNEQFF | TGCGCCAGCAGCGCACATTTAGGACTAGCGGGCAATGAGCAGTTCTTC
TRBJ2-1 | TRBV7-9 | TRBD2 | once | CASSPIAGANEQFF | TGTGCCAGCAGCCCGATAGCGGGAGCCAATGAGCAGTTCTTC
TRBJ2-1 | TRBV20-1 | TRBD2 | . | CSAPSGMSYNEQFF | TGCAGTGCTCCCAGCGGGATGTCCTACAATGAGCAGTTCTTC
TRBJ1-2 | TRBV5-6 | . | . | CASSLPYSGTTNYGYTF | TGTGCCAGCAGCTTGCCATATTCCGGGACGACTAACTATGGCTACACCTTC
TRBJ2-7 | TRBV27 | . | . | CASSFIPPQAHEQYF | TGTGCCAGCAGTTTTATCCCTCCCCAGGCCCACGAGCAGTACTTC
TRBJ1-2 | TRBV30 | . | . | CAYEKGGNGYTF | TGTGCCTACGAAAAGGGGGGGAATGGCTACACCTTC
TRBJ1-5 | TRBV5-4 | . | few | CASSLGQNQPQHF | TGTGCCAGCAGCTTGGGACAGAATCAGCCCCAGCATTTT
TRBJ2-7 | TRBV6-2/TRBV6-3 | . | . | CASSVGSYEQYF | TGTGCCAGCAGTGTGGGGTCCTACGAGCAGTACTTC
TRBJ1-2 | TRBV5-1 | . | few | CASSGQRDGYTF | TGCGCCAGTTCCGGACAGAGGGATGGCTACACCTTC
TRBJ2-1 | TRBV6-6 | TRBD2 | . | CASSGGTSGGYNEQFF | TGTGCCAGCAGTGGGGGGACTAGCGGGGGCTACAATGAGCAGTTCTTC
TRBJ1-2 | TRBV9 | TRBD1 | . | CASSAHTTGGVPNYGYTF | TGTGCCAGCAGCGCACATACGACAGGGGGTGTCCCTAACTATGGCTACACCTTC
TRBJ1-3 | TRBV30 | . | . | CASKFSGNTIYF | TGTGCCTCGAAGTTCTCTGGAAACACCATATATTTT
TRBJ1-5 | TRBV20-1 | . | once | CSATATRRGGLRNQPQHF | TGCAGTGCAACCGCAACTCGCCGTGGGGGGCTGCGCAATCAGCCCCAGCATTTT
TRBJ2-7 | TRBV25-1 | . | . | CASPRTIKQYF | TGTGCCAGCCCTAGGACGATTAAGCAGTACTTC
TRBJ2-7 | TRBV10-3 | . | . | CAISSRDNSYEQYF | TGTGCCATCAGCTCTCGGGACAATTCCTACGAGCAGTACTTC
TRBJ2-1 | TRBV29-1 | . | . | CSVEDKDTYNEQFF | TGCAGCGTTGAAGACAAGGACACCTACAATGAGCAGTTCTTC
TRBJ1-2 | TRBV7-9 | . | . | CASSPRGVFYGYTF | TGTGCCAGCAGCCCGCGGGGAGTTTTCTATGGCTACACCTTC
TRBJ1-1 | TRBV6-1 | . | . | CASMKGVEAFF | TGTGCCAGCATGAAAGGGGTAGAAGCTTTCTTT